The clone carrying this T cell receptor beta chain was counted a single time. Its antigen remains unidentified. The data were obtained in a study of T cell responses to AZD1222 COVID-19 vaccine. Findings and limits, study-wide: Only a handful of people who got AZD1222 tested seropositive at baseline. In the spike-specific TCR repertoire, nearly half reportedly target unmutated variant regions.

Clones were read by immunoSEQ multiplex PCR, and TCRdb kept only the in-frame ones, dropping some. The sample records over 100,000 clones, about nine tenths being singletons. The TCR comes from an adult in good health. The sequencing here drew on peripheral blood, taken on day 0 of AZD1222 vaccination.

CDR3 sequence (DNA): TGTGCCTGGAGTCCGGGTCCGGGCTACACCTTC. Amino acid sequence: CAWSPGPGYTF. The V and J genes are TRBV30 and TRBJ1-2; unclear D gene. CDR1 GTSNPN and CDR2 SVGIG come from the germline V gene (reference sequence). The CDR3 extends over 11 amino acids. Trimming took 2 bases from V and 8 from J, leaving 9 bases between them. The entire variable domain, with the rest obtained from reference TRBV30 and TRBJ1-2, is as follows: SQTIHQWPATLVQPVGSPLSLECTVEGTSNPNLYWYRQAAGRGLQLLFYSVGIGQISSEVPQNLSASRPQDRQFILSSKKLLLSDSGFYLCAWSPGPGYTFGSGTRLTVV.